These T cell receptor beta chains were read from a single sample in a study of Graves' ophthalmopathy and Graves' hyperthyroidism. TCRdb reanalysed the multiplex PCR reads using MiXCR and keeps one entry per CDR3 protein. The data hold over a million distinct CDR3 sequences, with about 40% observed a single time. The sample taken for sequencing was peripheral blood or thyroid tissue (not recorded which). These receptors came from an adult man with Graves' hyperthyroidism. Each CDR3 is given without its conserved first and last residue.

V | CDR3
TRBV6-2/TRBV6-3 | ASSYWGTQPQH
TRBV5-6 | ASSLYPLNEKLF
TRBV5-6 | ASSLGGGHYEQY
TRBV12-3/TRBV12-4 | ASSLEVDNQPQH
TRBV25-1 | ASSEQDRYNEQY
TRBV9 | ASSERGVGQTQY
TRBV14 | ASSQNLAGELF
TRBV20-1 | SAITGNLNTEAF
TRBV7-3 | ASSLGSGSEAF
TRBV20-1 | SASRTDSNQPQH
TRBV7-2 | ASSPAGLGNQPQH
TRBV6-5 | ASSYYRSHLGLNTEAF
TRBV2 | ASRRGGGYEQY
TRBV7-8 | ASSLGNNEKLF
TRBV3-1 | ASSQVSVYQETQY
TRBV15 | AASSQPGLAETQY
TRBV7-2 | ASSSRTGGEQY
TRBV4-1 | ASSQDAGPGVEAF